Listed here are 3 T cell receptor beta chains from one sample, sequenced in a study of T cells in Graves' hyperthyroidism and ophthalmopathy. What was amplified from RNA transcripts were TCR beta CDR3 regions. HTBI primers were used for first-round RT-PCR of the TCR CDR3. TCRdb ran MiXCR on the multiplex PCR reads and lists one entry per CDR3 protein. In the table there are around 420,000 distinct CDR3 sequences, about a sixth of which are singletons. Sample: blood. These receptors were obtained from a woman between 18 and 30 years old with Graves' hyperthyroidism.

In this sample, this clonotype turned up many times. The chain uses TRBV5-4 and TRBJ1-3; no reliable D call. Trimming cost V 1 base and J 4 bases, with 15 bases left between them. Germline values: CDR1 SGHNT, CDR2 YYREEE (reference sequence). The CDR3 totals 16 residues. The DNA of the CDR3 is TGTGCCAGCAGCTTGAACGTCGGGGTAGGCGGAAACACCATATATTTT. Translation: CASSLNVGVGGNTIYF. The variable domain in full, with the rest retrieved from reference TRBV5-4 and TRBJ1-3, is ETGVTQSPTHLIKTRGQQVTLRCSSQSGHNTVSWYQQALGQGPQFIFQYYREEENGRGNFPPRFSGLQFPNYSSELNVNALELDDSALYLCASSLNVGVGGNTIYFGEGSWLTVV.

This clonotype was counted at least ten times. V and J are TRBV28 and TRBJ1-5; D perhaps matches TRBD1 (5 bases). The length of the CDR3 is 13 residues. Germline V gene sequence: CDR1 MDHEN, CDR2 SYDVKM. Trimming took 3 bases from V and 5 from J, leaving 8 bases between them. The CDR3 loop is CASSLGQHQPQHF. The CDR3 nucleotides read TGTGCCAGCAGTTTGGGGCAGCATCAGCCCCAGCATTTT.

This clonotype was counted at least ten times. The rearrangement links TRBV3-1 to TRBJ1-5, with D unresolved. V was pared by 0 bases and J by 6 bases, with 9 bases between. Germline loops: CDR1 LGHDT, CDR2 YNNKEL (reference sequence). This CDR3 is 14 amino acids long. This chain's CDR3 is CASSQDLAGQPQHF. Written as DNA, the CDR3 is TGTGCCAGCAGCCAAGATCTGGCAGGTCAGCCCCAGCATTTT. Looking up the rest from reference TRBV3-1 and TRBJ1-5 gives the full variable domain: DTAVSQTPKYLVTQMGNDKSIKCEQNLGHDTMYWYKQDSKKFLKIMFSYNNKELIINETVPNRFSPKSPDKAHLNLHINSLELGDSAVYFCASSQDLAGQPQHFGDGTRLSIL.